This T cell receptor beta chain emerged from a study of PD-L1 blockade in urothelial cancer. Study as a whole: The number of prior chemotherapy regimens per patient was 0 to 3. Analysis of blood occurred 3 weeks (second dose) and 6 weeks after treatment start.

Findings and limits, study-wide: Patients who had durable benefit saw their tumor-associated blood clones expand more at 3 weeks.

The CDR3 contains 16 residues. V shed 3 bases and J 2 bases; nucleotides not matched to a gene: 3. Per germline, CDR1 KGHSH and CDR2 LQKENI. Profiling relied on immunoSEQ multiplex PCR, and the TCRdb table lists in-frame clones only, not all of them. This sample yields under 70,000 clones, of which almost 90% are seen a single time; approximately 10% belongs to the top ten. For this clone: The antigen is unknown.

This sample's time point: peripheral blood 6 weeks after treatment start. The study enrolled patients with locally advanced or metastatic urothelial carcinoma. The receptor was isolated from a man in his fifties or sixties with urothelial cancer. The J gene is TRBJ2-1, the V gene TRBV18, with 11 bases matching TRBD1. The sequenced sample was PBMCs, obtained around atezolizumab (anti-PD-L1) treatment. CDR3 amino acids: CASSPDRGLTYNEQFF. The CDR3 coding sequence is TGTGCCAGCTCACCGGACAGGGGGCTGACCTACAATGAGCAGTTCTTC.